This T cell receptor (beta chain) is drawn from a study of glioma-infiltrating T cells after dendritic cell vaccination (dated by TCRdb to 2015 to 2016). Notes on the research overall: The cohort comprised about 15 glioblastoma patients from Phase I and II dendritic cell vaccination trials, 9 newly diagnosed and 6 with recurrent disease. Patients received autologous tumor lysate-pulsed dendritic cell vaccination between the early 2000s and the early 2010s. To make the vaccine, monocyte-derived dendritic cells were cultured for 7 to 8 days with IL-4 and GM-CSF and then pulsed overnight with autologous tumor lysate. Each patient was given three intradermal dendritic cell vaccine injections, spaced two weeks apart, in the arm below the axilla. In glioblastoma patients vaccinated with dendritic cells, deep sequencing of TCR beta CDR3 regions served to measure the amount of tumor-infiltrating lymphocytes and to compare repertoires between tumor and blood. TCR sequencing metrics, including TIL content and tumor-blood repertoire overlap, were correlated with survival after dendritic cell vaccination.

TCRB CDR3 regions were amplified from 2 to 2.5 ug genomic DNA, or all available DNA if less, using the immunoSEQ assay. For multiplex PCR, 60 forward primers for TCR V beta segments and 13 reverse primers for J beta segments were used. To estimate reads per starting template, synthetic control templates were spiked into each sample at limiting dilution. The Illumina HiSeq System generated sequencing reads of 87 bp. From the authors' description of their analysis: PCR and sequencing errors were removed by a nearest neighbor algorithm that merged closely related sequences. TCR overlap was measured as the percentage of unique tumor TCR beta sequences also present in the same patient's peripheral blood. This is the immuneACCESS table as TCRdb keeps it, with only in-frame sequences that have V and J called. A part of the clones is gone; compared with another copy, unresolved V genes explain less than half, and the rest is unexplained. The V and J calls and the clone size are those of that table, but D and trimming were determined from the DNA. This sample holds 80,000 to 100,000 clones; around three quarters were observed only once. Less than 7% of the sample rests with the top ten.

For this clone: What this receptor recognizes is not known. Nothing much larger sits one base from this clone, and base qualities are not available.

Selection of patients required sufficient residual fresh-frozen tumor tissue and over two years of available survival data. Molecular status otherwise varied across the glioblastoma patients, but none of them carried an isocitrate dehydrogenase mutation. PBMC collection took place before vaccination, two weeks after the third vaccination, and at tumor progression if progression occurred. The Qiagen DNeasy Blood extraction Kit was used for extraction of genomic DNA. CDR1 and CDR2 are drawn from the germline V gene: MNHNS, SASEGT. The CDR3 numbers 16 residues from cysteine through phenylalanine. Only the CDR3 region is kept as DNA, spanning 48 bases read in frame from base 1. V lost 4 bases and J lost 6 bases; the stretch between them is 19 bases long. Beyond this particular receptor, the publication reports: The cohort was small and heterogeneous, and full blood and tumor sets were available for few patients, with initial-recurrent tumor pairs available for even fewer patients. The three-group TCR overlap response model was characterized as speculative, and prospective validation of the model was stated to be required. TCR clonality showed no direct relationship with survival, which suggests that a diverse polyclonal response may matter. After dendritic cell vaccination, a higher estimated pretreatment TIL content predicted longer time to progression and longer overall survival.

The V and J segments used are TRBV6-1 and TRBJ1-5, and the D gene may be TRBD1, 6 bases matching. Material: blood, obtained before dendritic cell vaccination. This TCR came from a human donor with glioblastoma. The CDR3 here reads CASSGRTVSSGQPQHF. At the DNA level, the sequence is TGTGCCAGCAGTGGGCGGACAGTTTCTTCTGGTCAGCCCCAGCATTTT.